Following are 16 T cell receptor beta chains from one sample sequenced in a study of vaccination and CD4 T cells after COVID-19. Treatment reported: roughly ten-day PBMC culture with coronavirus spike peptide pools or control peptides (ViraFEST assay). Cultured CD4+ T-cell DNA underwent Oncomine TCR Beta short-read sequencing. TCRdb passed the PCR reads through MiXCR, listing each CDR3 protein once. The repertoire holds 20,000 to 30,000 distinct CDR3 sequences, with around 69% as singletons. These receptors have no identified antigens. Here the sequenced sample was CD4+ T cells from blood, cultured in vitro, taken after SARS-CoV-2 vaccination. The receptors originated from a human donor who received a COVID-19 vaccine.

The chain couples TRBV15 to TRBJ2-6, with 7 bases identical to TRBD2. Germline trimming cut 3 bases from V and 4 bases from J; bases unmatched to any gene: 3. CDR3 length: 15 residues. Germline CDR1 and CDR2: LNHNV and YYDKDF (reference sequence). CDR3 nucleotide sequence: TGTGCCACCAGCAGGGGAGGGTCCGGGGCCAACGTCCTGACTTTC. Translating it yields CATSRGGSGANVLTF.

This chain uses TRBV30 with TRBJ1-1, with unresolved D. Germline V lookup: CDR1 GTSNPN, CDR2 SVGIG (reference sequence). Trimming pared 2 bases from V and 1 base from J, leaving 11 bases between. This CDR3 region has 14 residues. The CDR3 spells CAWSPRTANTEAFF. CDR3 sequence (DNA): TGTGCCTGGAGTCCTCGGACGGCGAACACTGAAGCTTTCTTT.

V usage is TRBV7-2 and J usage is TRBJ2-2; 11 bases agree with TRBD1. Germline V gene sequence: CDR1 SGHTA, CDR2 FQGNSA. V was pared by 1 base and J by 5 bases, with 3 bases of the junction left unmatched. This CDR3 is built from 16 residues. In DNA form, the CDR3 reads TGTGCCAGCAGCTTAGGGACAGGGGGCGGAACCGGGGAGCTGTTTTTT. Translated: CASSLGTGGGTGELFF.

This clonotype was counted between two and nine times. This chain links TRBV30 with TRBJ1-6, with 9 bases identical to TRBD1. CDR3 size: 13 residues. V lost 3 bases to trimming and J lost 12 bases; unmatched junction nucleotides: 6. Germline V gives CDR1 GTSNPN, CDR2 SVGIG (reference sequence). CDR3 bases: TGTGCCTGGAGGGGACAGGGCAACAGACCCCTCCACTTT. Amino acid sequence: CAWRGQGNRPLHF. Complete variable domain (other parts from reference TRBV30 and TRBJ1-6): SQTIHQWPATLVQPVGSPLSLECTVEGTSNPNLYWYRQAAGRGLQLLFYSVGIGQISSEVPQNLSASRPQDRQFILSSKKLLLSDSGFYLCAWRGQGNRPLHFGNGTRLTVT.

The rearrangement links TRBV24-1 to TRBJ2-3; 11 nucleotides agree with TRBD2. The germline V gene has CDR1 KGHDR and CDR2 SFDVKD. With 4 bases clipped from V and 4 bases from J, the junction kept 9 bases outside the gene matches. This CDR3 spans 17 amino acids. Here the CDR3 reads CATSDSLLAGVSDTQYF. The CDR3 nucleotides read TGTGCCACCAGTGACTCCCTACTAGCGGGGGTTTCAGATACGCAGTATTTT.

The chain links TRBV5-1 to TRBJ2-2, with unresolved D. V gave up 1 base and J gave up 6 bases, with 7 bases separating them. Germline CDR1 SGHRS, CDR2 YFSETQ. This CDR3 comprises 13 residues. For the CDR3, the DNA is TGCGCCAGCAGCTTGACGTCAGCCGGGGAGCTGTTTTTT. Translation gives CASSLTSAGELFF.

This clonotype was counted between two and nine times. CDR3 coding DNA: TGTGCCAGCAGCTTAGTGGAAGCTCAGCCCCAGCATTTT. Protein product: CASSLVEAQPQHF. The rearrangement links TRBV7-6 to TRBJ1-5; unclear D gene. Germline V CDR1 and CDR2: SGHVS, FNYEAQ. This CDR3 contains 13 residues. With 1 base removed from V and 6 bases from J, the gap between germline ends came to 7 bases.

This chain's CDR3 is CAWNSGSGWNSPLHF. Written as DNA, the CDR3 is TGTGCCTGGAACTCAGGTTCCGGCTGGAATTCACCCCTCCACTTT. This chain uses TRBV30 with TRBJ1-6; D is ambiguous. The germline gives CDR1 GTSNPN, CDR2 SVGIG (reference sequence). The length of the CDR3 is 15 residues. The V gene lost 4 bases and the J gene lost 7 bases, with 17 bases spanning the gap.

The chain carries TRBV6-1 and TRBJ2-7; D perhaps matches TRBD1 (6 bases). The CDR3 loop spans 13 amino acids. The V and J ends lost 6 bases and 2 bases respectively, with 11 bases between them. Germline V gives CDR1 MNHNS, CDR2 SASEGT. CDR3 amino acids: CASRLGQTYEQYF. The CDR3 DNA reads as TGTGCCAGCAGGTTGGGACAAACCTACGAGCAGTACTTC.

V and J are TRBV20-1 and TRBJ1-5; 7 bases agree with TRBD1. After removal of 1 base from V and 7 bases from J, the junction contained 4 bases not matched to a gene. CDR3 length equals 13 residues. Germline V CDR1 and CDR2: DFQATT, SNEGSKA (reference sequence). The CDR3 loop is CSARATGRQPQHF. In DNA, the CDR3 is TGCAGTGCTAGAGCGACAGGGCGGCAGCCCCAGCATTTT.

This chain joins TRBV19 and TRBJ1-3; no definite D call. This CDR3 contains 15 residues. V was pared by 9 bases and J by 0 bases, with 15 bases between. Germline-derived CDR1 and CDR2 are LNHDA and SQIVND (reference sequence). CDR3 coding DNA: TGTGCCAGCCACTCTTTGGCCAGCTCTGGAAACACCATATATTTT. Translated, it gives CASHSLASSGNTIYF.

V gene TRBV25-1 combines with J gene TRBJ1-2; no definite D call. V lost 6 bases and J lost 2, with 4 bases in between. Germline assignment: CDR1 MGHDK and CDR2 SYGVNS. This CDR3 is built from 11 residues. CDR3 residues: CASSGNYGYTF. The CDR3 DNA reads TGTGCCAGCAGCGGGAACTATGGCTACACCTTC.

This clonotype was seen only a few times. As DNA, the CDR3 is TGTGCCACCAGTGATACCCGGACAGGGGCGAACACAGATACGCAGTATTTT. Its protein product is CATSDTRTGANTDTQYF. V and J are TRBV24-1 and TRBJ2-3, with TRBD1 identical over 9 bases. This CDR3 region has 17 residues. Germline V lookup: CDR1 KGHDR, CDR2 SFDVKD. V shed 3 bases and J 2 bases; nucleotides not matched to a gene: 8.

The chain recombines TRBV20-1 with TRBJ1-6, with TRBD1 identical over 10 bases. The CDR3 runs to 14 residues. Germline-derived CDR1 and CDR2 are DFQATT and SNEGSKA (reference sequence). Germline trimming cut 6 bases from V and 5 bases from J; bases unmatched to any gene: 4. CDR3: CSARQGADNSPLHF. The CDR3 nucleotides read TGCAGTGCAAGACAGGGGGCTGATAATTCACCCCTCCACTTT.

Here the CDR3 DNA reads TGTGCCAGCAGCTTGGGGGTGGGCCCCTCGAACTATGGCTACACCTTC. This translates into CASSLGVGPSNYGYTF. The V and J genes are TRBV5-4 and TRBJ1-2; D gene ambiguous. V was clipped by 0 bases and J by 2 bases, with 14 bases between them. The CDR3 is made up of 16 amino acids. Germline V gives CDR1 SGHNT, CDR2 YYREEE (reference sequence).

The V gene is TRBV5-5, the J gene TRBJ1-2, with 8 bases that match TRBD1. The V gene's germline CDR1 is SGHKS and CDR2 YYEKEE (reference sequence). The CDR3 is made up of 17 amino acids. V dropped 0 bases and J dropped 8; count of bases not matched to a gene: 15. The CDR3 DNA reads TGTGCCAGCAGCTTGGCGATATCTACAGGGAGGACAGGGGGCTACACCTTC. This codes for CASSLAISTGRTGGYTF.